These T cell receptor beta chains were read from a single sample in a study of regulatory T cells in long-lasting Graves disease. TCRdb re-derived calls from the multiplex PCR reads in MiXCR, one entry per CDR3 protein. The sample includes 350,000 to 450,000 distinct CDR3 sequences, less than 25% of them seen just once. Sequencing used peripheral blood mononuclear cells (PBMCs), obtained when the disease was refractory, from a patient treated with antithyroid drugs. Receptors were obtained from a female donor with Graves disease. Each CDR3 is given without its conserved first and last residue. The D gene is left open where the match is weak. Clone size appears in some rows only: once, few, many, or a class for an expanded clone.

length | size | D | V | CDR3
13 | many | . | TRBV20-1 | SAPPGASHNYGYT
14 | many | TRBD2 | TRBV6-1 | ASRASSGSGTYEQY
10 | . | . | TRBV7-9 | ASSLGADTIY
11 | . | . | TRBV6-5 | ASSYSTASPLH
12 | . | . | TRBV20-1 | SALPRNSGNTIY
16 | . | . | TRBV11-1 | ASSLSFLGRGNDYEQY
11 | . | . | TRBV10-3 | ATAQQLGNTIY
13 | many | TRBD2 | TRBV11-2 | ASRLLAGVSEEQY
13 | few | . | TRBV7-9 | ASSFGSVREVEQY
12 | many | . | TRBV20-1 | SATPTPGEQPQH
14 | . | TRBD2 | TRBV11-1 | ASSLEGLLTRDTQY
11 | many | . | TRBV18 | ASSRDGNQPQH
14 | . | . | TRBV3-1 | ASSQATPGIFDEQY
11 | many | . | TRBV30 | AWSPQSNTEAF
14 | few | TRBD1 | TRBV12-3/TRBV12-4 | ASSAPERTGRYEQY
13 | . | . | TRBV11-3 | ASSSTPGTSETAF
12 | many | TRBD1 | TRBV3-1 | ASSRGQGWYEQY
14 | . | . | TRBV6-2/TRBV6-3 | ASSDVQGPTNEKLF
10 | many | . | TRBV12-3/TRBV12-4 | ASKRLQETQY
12 | . | . | TRBV3-1 | ASSQWSRSYEQY
14 | many | TRBD2 | TRBV11-2 | ASSRWTSGRNYEQY
13 | few | TRBD1 | TRBV28 | ASSFDRASNQPQH
12 | many | . | TRBV11-2 | ASSLVTGNYEQY
14 | few | . | TRBV28 | ASRDKLYATNEKLF
12 | many | . | TRBV5-1 | ASSLSTPSRGLF